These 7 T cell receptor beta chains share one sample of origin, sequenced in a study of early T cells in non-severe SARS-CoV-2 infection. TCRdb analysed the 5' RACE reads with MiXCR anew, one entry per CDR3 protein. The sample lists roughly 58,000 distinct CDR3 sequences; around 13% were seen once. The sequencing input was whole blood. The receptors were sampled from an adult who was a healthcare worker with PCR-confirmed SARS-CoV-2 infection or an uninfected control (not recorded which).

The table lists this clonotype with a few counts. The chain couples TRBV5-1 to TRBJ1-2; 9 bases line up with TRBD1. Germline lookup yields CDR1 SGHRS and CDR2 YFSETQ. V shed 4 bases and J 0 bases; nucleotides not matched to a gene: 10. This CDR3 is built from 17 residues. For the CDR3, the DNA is TGCGCCAGCAGCATAGGACAGGGGAAACAAGCTAACTATGGCTACACCTTC. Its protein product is CASSIGQGKQANYGYTF.

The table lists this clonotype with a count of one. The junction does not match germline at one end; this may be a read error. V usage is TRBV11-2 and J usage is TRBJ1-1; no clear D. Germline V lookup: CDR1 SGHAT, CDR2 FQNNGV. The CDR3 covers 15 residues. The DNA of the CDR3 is TGTACCAGCAGCGCTTACGGATCCCTGAACACTGAAGCTTTCTTT. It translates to CTSSAYGSLNTEAFF.

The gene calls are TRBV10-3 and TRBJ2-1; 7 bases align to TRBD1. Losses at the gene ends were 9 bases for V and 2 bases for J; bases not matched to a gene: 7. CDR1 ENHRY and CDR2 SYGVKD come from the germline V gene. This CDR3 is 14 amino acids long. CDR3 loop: CAITGQGAYNEQFF. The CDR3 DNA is TGTGCCATAACGGGGCAGGGGGCCTACAATGAGCAGTTCTTC.

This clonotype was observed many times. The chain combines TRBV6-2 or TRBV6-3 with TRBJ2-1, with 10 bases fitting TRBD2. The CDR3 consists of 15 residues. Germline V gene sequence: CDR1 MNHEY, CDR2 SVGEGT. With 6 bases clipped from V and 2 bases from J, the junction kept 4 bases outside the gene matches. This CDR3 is CASRDSGGPYNEQFF. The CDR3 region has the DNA TGTGCCAGCAGGGATAGCGGGGGGCCCTACAATGAGCAGTTCTTC.

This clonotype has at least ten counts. The CDR3 reads CSAAGTALLHTEAFF. The DNA for the CDR3 is TGCAGCGCCGCGGGGACAGCCCTCCTACACACTGAAGCTTTCTTT. The genes are TRBV29-1 and TRBJ1-1, with 7 bases that match TRBD1. J gave up 3 bases and V 7 bases, and 14 bases lay outside the gene matches. CDR1 and CDR2 from the germline V gene are SQVTM and ANQGSEA. The CDR3 runs to 15 residues.

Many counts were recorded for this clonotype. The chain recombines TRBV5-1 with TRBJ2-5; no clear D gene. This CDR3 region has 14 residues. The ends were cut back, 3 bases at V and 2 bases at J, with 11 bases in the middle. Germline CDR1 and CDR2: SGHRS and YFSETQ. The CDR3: CASSSTTAQETQYF. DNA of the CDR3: TGCGCCAGCAGCTCTACGACGGCACAAGAGACCCAGTACTTC. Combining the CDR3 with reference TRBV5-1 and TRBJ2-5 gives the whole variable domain KAGVTQTPRYLIKTRGQQVTLSCSPISGHRSVSWYQQTPGQGLQFLFEYFSETQRNKGNFPGRFSGRQFSNSRSEMNVSTLELGDSALYLCASSSTTAQETQYFGPGTRLLVL.

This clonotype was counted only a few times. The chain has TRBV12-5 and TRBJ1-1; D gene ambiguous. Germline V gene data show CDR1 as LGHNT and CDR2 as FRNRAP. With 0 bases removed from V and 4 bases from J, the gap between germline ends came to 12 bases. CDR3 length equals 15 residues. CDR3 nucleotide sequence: TGTGCTAGTGGTTTGGTACTGGGCTCCGGCACTGAAGCTTTCTTT. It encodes CASGLVLGSGTEAFF.